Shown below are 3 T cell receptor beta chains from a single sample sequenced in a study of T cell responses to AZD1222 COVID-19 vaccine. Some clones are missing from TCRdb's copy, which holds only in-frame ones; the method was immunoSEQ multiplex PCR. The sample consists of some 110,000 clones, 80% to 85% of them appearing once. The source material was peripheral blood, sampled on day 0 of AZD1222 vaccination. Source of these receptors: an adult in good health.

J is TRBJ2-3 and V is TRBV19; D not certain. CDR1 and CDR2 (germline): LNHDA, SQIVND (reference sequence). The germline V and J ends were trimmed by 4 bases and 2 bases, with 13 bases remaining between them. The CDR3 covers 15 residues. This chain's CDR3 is CASSRSRTPTDTQYF. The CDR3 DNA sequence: TGTGCCAGTAGTAGATCCAGAACCCCCACAGATACGCAGTATTTT.

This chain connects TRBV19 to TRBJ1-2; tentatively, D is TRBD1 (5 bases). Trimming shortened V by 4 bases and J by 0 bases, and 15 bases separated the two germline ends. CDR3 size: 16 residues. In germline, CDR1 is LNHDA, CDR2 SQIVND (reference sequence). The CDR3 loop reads CASSKPRGVSNYGYTF. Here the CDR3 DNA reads TGTGCCAGTAGTAAGCCAAGAGGGGTATCTAACTATGGCTACACCTTC. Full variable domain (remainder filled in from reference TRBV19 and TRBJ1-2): DGGITQSPKYLFRKEGQNVTLSCEQNLNHDAMYWYRQDPGQGLRLIYYSQIVNDFQKGDIAEGYSVSREKKESFPLTVTSAQKNPTAFYLCASSKPRGVSNYGYTFGSGTRLTVV.

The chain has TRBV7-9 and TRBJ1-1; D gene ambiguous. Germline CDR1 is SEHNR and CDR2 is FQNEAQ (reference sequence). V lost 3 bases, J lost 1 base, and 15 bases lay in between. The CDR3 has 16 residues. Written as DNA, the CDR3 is TGTGCCAGCAGCTTGGGGAGTACACCGGAGAACACTGAAGCTTTCTTT. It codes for CASSLGSTPENTEAFF.